Listed below are T cell receptor beta chains from one sample, sequenced in a study of cytomegalovirus exposure and HLA in healthy donors. Repertoires were generated with immunoSEQ multiplex PCR, while TCRdb's copy carries only in-frame clones and drops some. The repertoire includes 220,000 or so clones, approximately 87% of them detected once, and roughly 5.5% sits in the top ten. Sequencing was carried out using PBMCs. The receptors derive from a woman between 18 and 29 years old in good health and CMV-seronegative. CDR3s include the opening cysteine and the closing phenylalanine or tryptophan. D genes are given only for firm matches. Some rows mark clone size as missing; the rest say once, few, many or name a class of expanded clone.

J	size	V	D	DNA	CDR3
TRBJ2-1	.	TRBV11-3	.	TGTGCCAGCAGCTTAGGGGGTGAGCAGTTCTTC	CASSLGGEQFF
TRBJ1-1	.	TRBV5-1	.	TGCGCCAGCAGAGTTGTGGGGAACACTGAAGCTTTCTTT	CASRVVGNTEAFF
TRBJ1-5	.	TRBV13	.	TGTGCCAGCAGCGGGGGTACGGGCCAGCCCCAGCATTTT	CASSGGTGQPQHF
TRBJ2-1	.	TRBV2	TRBD2	TGTGCCAGCGTGGGACTAGATATCGATGAGCAGTTCTTC	CASVGLDIDEQFF
TRBJ2-5	once	TRBV11-2	.	TGTGCCAGCAGCTTAGCCGGGACACAGTACTTC	CASSLAGTQYF
TRBJ1-1	.	TRBV6-1	TRBD1	TGTGCCAGCAGAAAAGACCGGGACAGATCTGAAGCTTTCTTT	CASRKDRDRSEAFF
TRBJ1-2	once	TRBV14	TRBD1	TGTGCCAGCAGCCAAACAGGGGGCTATGGCTACACCTTC	CASSQTGGYGYTF
TRBJ1-2	.	TRBV18	TRBD1	TGTGCCAGCTCACCATCTGGCAGGGGGCGAAACTATGGCTACACCTTC	CASSPSGRGRNYGYTF
TRBJ2-3	.	TRBV27	.	TGTGCCAGCAGTTTAGCCCTGTGGGGCACAGATACGCAGTATTTT	CASSLALWGTDTQYF
TRBJ2-7	.	TRBV27	.	TGTGCCAGCAGTCCCGACGGCTACGAGCAGTACTTC	CASSPDGYEQYF
TRBJ1-4	.	TRBV9	.	TGTGCCAGCAGCGCCGGACAGACAACTAATGAAAAACTGTTTTTT	CASSAGQTTNEKLFF
TRBJ1-2	.	TRBV19	.	TGTGCCAGTAGTATCGCGGGACCAGGGAGAGGCTACACCTTC	CASSIAGPGRGYTF
TRBJ2-1	.	TRBV4-1	TRBD2	TGCGCCAGCAGCCAAGGTCCAGCGGGAGGGTACAATGAGCAGTTCTTC	CASSQGPAGGYNEQFF
TRBJ2-7	once	TRBV7-9	TRBD1	TGTGCCAGCGGGGACCGCTTCGACAGGGTAGACGAGCAGTACTTC	CASGDRFDRVDEQYF
TRBJ1-6	.	TRBV19	TRBD1	TGTGCGGGACAGGGGGCTATAGGATCACCCCTCCACTTT	CAGQGAIGSPLHF
TRBJ2-1	.	TRBV4-2	TRBD2	TGTGCCAGCAGCCAAGGGGGCGGGAGCTACAATGAGCAGTTCTTC	CASSQGGGSYNEQFF
TRBJ2-7	.	TRBV28	.	TGTGCCAGCAGCTTAGGGCAAGCAACCTACGAGCAGTACTTC	CASSLGQATYEQYF
TRBJ1-2	.	TRBV19	.	TGTGCCAGTAGTATTTCACAGTATGGCTACACCTTC	CASSISQYGYTF
TRBJ2-7	.	TRBV19	.	TGTGCCAGTAGTGCCGCGGAGGGACGGGAGCAGTACTTC	CASSAAEGREQYF
TRBJ1-1	.	TRBV2	TRBD1	TGTGCCAGCATGACGACAGGGATGAACACTGAAGCTTTCTTT	CASMTTGMNTEAFF
TRBJ2-2	.	TRBV7-9	.	TGTGCCAGCAGCTCAAGCGGCACCGGGGAGCTGTTTTTT	CASSSSGTGELFF
TRBJ1-4	.	TRBV5-1	.	TGCGCCAGCAGCTTCAACAGGGTCCCCTTACTCCTTAATGAAAAACTGTTTTTT	CASSFNRVPLLLNEKLFF
TRBJ1-1	many	TRBV6-5	.	TGTGCCAGCAGTCCGGGACCCCAAAAGTCGGAAGCTTTCTTT	CASSPGPQKSEAFF
TRBJ1-1	.	TRBV19	TRBD1	TGTGCCAGCGATTACAGGGGAAGAGCTTTCTTT	CASDYRGRAFF
TRBJ1-2	.	TRBV6-5	.	TGTGCCAGCAGTTACTCGGAGACAGTCTACTATGGCTACACCTTC	CASSYSETVYYGYTF
TRBJ2-1	.	TRBV2	.	TGTGCCAGCAGTGAAGACGGGTCGGGGGACACTAATGAGCAGTTCTTC	CASSEDGSGDTNEQFF
TRBJ1-2	.	TRBV4-1	.	TGCGCCAGCAGCCAAGACAGGGGTAACTATGGCTACACCTTC	CASSQDRGNYGYTF
TRBJ2-3	few	TRBV27	TRBD2	TGTGCCAGCAGTTCCCCGGGACTAGCGGGAGTTCGCACAGATACGCAGTATTTT	CASSSPGLAGVRTDTQYF
TRBJ1-5	.	TRBV10-3	TRBD1	TGTGCCATCAGTGAAGGGACAGGGACTAATCAGCCCCAGCATTTT	CAISEGTGTNQPQHF
TRBJ2-3	.	TRBV5-8	.	TGTGCCAGCAGCACCACAGGGTCGGATACGCAGTATTTT	CASSTTGSDTQYF
TRBJ2-3	.	TRBV5-1	.	TGCGCCAGCAGCTTAGGGGAGAGGGATACGCAGTATTTT	CASSLGERDTQYF
TRBJ1-2	few	TRBV27	.	TGTGCCAGCGGGGCCGTTTGGACATCTAACTATGGCTACACCTTC	CASGAVWTSNYGYTF
TRBJ2-7	.	TRBV7-9	TRBD1	TGTGCCAGCACCGGGACAGGTTTCGTGTCCTACGAGCAGTACTTC	CASTGTGFVSYEQYF
TRBJ2-7	.	TRBV10-3	TRBD2	TGTGCCATCAGCGCCGGGACTAGTCCCTCCGAGCAGTACTTC	CAISAGTSPSEQYF
TRBJ1-2	.	TRBV9	.	TGTGCCAGCAGCGTAGAAGGAACCCGGGGATATGGCTACACCTTC	CASSVEGTRGYGYTF
TRBJ2-1	.	TRBV5-1	TRBD2	TGCGCCAGCAGCCAACGGACTAGCGGGAGGGCGGGTAACAATGAGCAGTTCTTC	CASSQRTSGRAGNNEQFF
TRBJ1-2	.	TRBV9	TRBD1	TGTGCCAGCAGCCCCCAGACAGGGGGCGTAGGCTACACCTTC	CASSPQTGGVGYTF
TRBJ2-7	.	TRBV28	TRBD1	TGTGCCAGCAGGGAAGGGGGCGGCTCCTACGAGCAGTACTTC	CASREGGGSYEQYF
TRBJ1-3	.	TRBV5-4	.	TGTGCCAGCAGCTTGGTTGCTGGAAACACCATATATTTT	CASSLVAGNTIYF
TRBJ2-7	.	TRBV5-1	TRBD1	TGCGCCAGCACCAAGGGGGCTGGCTACGAGCAGTACTTC	CASTKGAGYEQYF
TRBJ1-1	.	TRBV29-1	.	TGCAGCCTGGGGGGTGAAGCTTTCTTT	CSLGGEAFF
TRBJ1-1	.	TRBV2	TRBD1	TGTGCCAGCAGCCGAATAGGACAGGGGGGCACTGAAGCTTTCTTT	CASSRIGQGGTEAFF
TRBJ1-2	.	TRBV18	.	TGTGCCAGCTCGGCTTTCGGCAGGGGAAACTATGGCTACACCTTC	CASSAFGRGNYGYTF
TRBJ2-7	few	TRBV11-2	.	TGTGCCAGCAGCTTCTTAGGGGTTGAGGACGAGCAGTACTTC	CASSFLGVEDEQYF
TRBJ1-5	.	TRBV18	.	TGTGCCAGCTCACCATCGGCCGAACAGCCCCAGCATTTT	CASSPSAEQPQHF